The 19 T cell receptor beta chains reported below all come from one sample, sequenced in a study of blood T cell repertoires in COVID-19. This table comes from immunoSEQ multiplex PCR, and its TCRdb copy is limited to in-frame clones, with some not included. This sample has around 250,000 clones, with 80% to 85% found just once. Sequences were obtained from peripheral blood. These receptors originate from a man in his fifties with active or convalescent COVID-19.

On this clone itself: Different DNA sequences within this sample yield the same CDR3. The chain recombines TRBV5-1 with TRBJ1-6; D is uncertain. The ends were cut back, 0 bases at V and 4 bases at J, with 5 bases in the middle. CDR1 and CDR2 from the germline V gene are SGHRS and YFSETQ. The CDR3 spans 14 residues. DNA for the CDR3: TGCGCCAGCAGCTTGGACGGTTATAATTCACCCCTCCACTTT. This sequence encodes CASSLDGYNSPLHF.

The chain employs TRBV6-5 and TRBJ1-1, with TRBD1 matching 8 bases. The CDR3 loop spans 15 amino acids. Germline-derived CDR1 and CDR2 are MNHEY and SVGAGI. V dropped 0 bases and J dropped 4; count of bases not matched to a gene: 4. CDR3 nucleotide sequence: TGTGCCAGCAGTTACTCCCTCACAGGGGGCACTGAAGCTTTCTTT. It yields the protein CASSYSLTGGTEAFF.

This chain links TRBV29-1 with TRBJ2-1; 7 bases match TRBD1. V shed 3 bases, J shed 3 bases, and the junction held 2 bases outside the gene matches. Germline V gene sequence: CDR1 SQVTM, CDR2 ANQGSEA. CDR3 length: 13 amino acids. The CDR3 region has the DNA TGCAGCGTTGAGGCAGGGGGCTACAATGAGCAGTTCTTC. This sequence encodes CSVEAGGYNEQFF.

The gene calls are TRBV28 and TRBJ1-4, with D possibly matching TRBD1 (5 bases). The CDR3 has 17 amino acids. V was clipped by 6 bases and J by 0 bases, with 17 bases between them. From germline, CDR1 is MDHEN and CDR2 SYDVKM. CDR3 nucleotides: TGTGCCAGCAGCCGACCGACAGATCCAACAACTAATGAAAAACTGTTTTTT. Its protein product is CASSRPTDPTTNEKLFF.

CDR3 amino acids: CASNNYYNEQFF. In DNA form, the CDR3 reads TGTGCCAGTAACAACTACTACAATGAGCAGTTCTTC. The chain is built from TRBV19 and TRBJ2-1; no definite D call. The CDR3 consists of 12 residues. Germline lookup yields CDR1 LNHDA and CDR2 SQIVND (reference sequence). The V gene lost 7 bases and the J gene lost 3 bases, with 7 bases spanning the gap.

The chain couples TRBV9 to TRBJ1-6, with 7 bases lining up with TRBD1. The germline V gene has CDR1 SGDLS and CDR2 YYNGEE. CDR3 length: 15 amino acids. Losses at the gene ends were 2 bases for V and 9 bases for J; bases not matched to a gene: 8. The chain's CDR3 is CASSVAGTDSSPLHF. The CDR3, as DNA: TGTGCCAGCAGCGTCGCCGGGACAGATAGTTCACCCCTCCACTTT.

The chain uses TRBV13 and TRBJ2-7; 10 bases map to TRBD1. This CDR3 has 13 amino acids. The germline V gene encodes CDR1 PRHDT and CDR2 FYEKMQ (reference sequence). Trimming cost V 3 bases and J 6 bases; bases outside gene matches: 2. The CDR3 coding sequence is TGTGCCAGCAGCTTCGACAGGGGGCGCGAGCAGTACTTC. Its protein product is CASSFDRGREQYF.

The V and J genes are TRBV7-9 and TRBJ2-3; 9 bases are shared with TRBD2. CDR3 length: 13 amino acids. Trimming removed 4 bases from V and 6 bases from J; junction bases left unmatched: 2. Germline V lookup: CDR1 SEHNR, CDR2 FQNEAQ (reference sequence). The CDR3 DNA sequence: TGTGCCAGCAGCTCCAGCGGGAGGGATACGCAGTATTTT. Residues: CASSSSGRDTQYF. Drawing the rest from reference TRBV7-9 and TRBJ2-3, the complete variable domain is DTGVSQNPRHKITKRGQNVTFRCDPISEHNRLYWYRQTLGQGPEFLTYFQNEAQLEKSRLLSDRFSAERPKGSFSTLEIQRTEQGDSAMYLCASSSSGRDTQYFGPGTRLTVL.

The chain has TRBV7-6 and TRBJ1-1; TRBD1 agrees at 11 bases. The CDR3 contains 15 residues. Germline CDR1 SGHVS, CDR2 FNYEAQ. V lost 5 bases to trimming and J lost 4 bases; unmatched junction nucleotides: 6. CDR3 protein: CASSPVGTGGTEAFF. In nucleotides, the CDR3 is TGTGCCAGCAGCCCAGTCGGGACAGGGGGCACTGAAGCTTTCTTT.

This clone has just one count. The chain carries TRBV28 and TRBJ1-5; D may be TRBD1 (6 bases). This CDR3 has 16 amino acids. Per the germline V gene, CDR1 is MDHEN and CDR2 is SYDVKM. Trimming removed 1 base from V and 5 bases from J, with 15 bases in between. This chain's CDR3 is CASSLSVGAGDQPQHF. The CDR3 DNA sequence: TGTGCCAGCAGTTTATCCGTAGGGGCAGGGGATCAGCCCCAGCATTTT.

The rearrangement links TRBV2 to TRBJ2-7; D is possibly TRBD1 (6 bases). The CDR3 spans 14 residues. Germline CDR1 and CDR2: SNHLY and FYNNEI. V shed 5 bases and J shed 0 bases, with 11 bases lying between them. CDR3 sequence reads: CASSRDTNSYEQYF. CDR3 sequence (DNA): TGTGCCAGCAGTAGGGACACAAACTCCTACGAGCAGTACTTC.

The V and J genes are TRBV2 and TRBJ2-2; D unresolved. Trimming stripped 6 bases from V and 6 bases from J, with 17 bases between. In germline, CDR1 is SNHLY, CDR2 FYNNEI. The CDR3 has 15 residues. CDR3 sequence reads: CASSPLGDAAGELFF. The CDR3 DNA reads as TGTGCCAGCAGCCCGTTAGGAGATGCGGCCGGGGAGCTGTTTTTT. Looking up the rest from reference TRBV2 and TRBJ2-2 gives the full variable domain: EPEVTQTPSHQVTQMGQEVILRCVPISNHLYFYWYRQILGQKVEFLVSFYNNEISEKSEIFDDQFSVERPDGSNFTLKIRSTKLEDSAMYFCASSPLGDAAGELFFGEGSRLTVL.

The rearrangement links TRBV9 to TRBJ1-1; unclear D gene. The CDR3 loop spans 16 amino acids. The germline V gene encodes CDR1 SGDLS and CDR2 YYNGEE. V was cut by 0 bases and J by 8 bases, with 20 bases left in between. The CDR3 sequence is CASSVGIGLRLGEAFF. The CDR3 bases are TGTGCCAGCAGCGTAGGAATTGGACTGCGTTTGGGAGAAGCTTTCTTT.

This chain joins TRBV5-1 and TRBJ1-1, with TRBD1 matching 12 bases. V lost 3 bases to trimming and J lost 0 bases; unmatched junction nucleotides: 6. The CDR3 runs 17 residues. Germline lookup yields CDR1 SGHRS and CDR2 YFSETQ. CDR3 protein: CASSWDRGPDMNTEAFF. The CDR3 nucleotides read TGCGCCAGCAGCTGGGACAGGGGGCCTGATATGAACACTGAAGCTTTCTTT.

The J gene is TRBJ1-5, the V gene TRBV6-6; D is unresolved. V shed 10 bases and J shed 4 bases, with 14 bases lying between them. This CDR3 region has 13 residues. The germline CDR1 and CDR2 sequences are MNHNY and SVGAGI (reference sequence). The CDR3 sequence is CATFGENNQPQHF. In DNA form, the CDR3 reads TGTGCCACATTTGGGGAGAATAATCAGCCCCAGCATTTT.

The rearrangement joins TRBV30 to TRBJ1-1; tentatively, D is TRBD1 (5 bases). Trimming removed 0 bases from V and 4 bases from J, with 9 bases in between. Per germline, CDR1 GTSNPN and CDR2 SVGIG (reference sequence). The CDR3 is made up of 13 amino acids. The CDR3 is CAWSVSGGTEAFF. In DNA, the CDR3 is TGTGCCTGGAGTGTATCGGGGGGCACTGAAGCTTTCTTT.

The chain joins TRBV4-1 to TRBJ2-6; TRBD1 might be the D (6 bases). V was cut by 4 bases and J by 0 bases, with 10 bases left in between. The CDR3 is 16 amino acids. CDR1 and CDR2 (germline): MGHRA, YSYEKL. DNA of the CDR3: TGCGCCAGCAGCCCGGGACACAGCTCTGGGGCCAACGTCCTGACTTTC. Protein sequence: CASSPGHSSGANVLTF.

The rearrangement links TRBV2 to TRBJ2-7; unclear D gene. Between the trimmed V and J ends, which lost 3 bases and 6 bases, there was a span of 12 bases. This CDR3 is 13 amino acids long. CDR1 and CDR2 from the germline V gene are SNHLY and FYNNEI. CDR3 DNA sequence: TGTGCCAGCAGTGACGGTCTCTATGGCGAGCAGTACTTC. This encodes CASSDGLYGEQYF.

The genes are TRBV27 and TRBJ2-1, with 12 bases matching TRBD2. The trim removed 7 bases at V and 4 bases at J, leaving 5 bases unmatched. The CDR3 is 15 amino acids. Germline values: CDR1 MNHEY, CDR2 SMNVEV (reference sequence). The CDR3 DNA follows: TGTGCCAGCACCCTAGCGGGGGGGCGTTACAATGAGCAGTTCTTC. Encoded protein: CASTLAGGRYNEQFF.